What follows are 11 T cell receptor beta chains derived from one specimen sequenced in a study of blood T cell repertoires in COVID-19. The repertoire was sequenced with immunoSEQ multiplex PCR; TCRdb's copy has only in-frame clones and lacks some. The sample carries roughly 230,000 clones, 70% to 90% recorded once. What was sequenced was peripheral blood. These receptors came from a woman aged 55-70 years with active or convalescent COVID-19.

The chain carries TRBV5-1 and TRBJ1-1; D remains ambiguous. The germline V and J ends were trimmed by 3 bases and 3 bases, with 3 bases remaining between them. Germline CDR1 and CDR2: SGHRS and YFSETQ. This CDR3 comprises 11 residues. The CDR3 coding sequence is TGCGCCAGCAGCTCGGACACTGAAGCTTTCTTT. It translates to CASSSDTEAFF.

The rearrangement links TRBV5-3 to TRBJ1-1, with 7 bases fitting TRBD1. TRBV5-3 is an ORF, and what it does is uncertain. V lost 2 bases to trimming and J lost 1 base; unmatched junction nucleotides: 17. CDR3 length: 19 amino acids. The CDR3 region is CARSLKRPGQKPANTEAFF. The CDR3 DNA sequence: TGTGCCAGAAGCTTAAAACGACCGGGACAGAAACCCGCGAACACTGAAGCTTTCTTT.

V is TRBV5-1 and J is TRBJ2-2; no firm D call. V lost 0 bases and J 1 base, leaving 7 bases between the germline ends. Germline V gene lookup returns CDR1 SGHRS and CDR2 YFSETQ. The CDR3 totals 15 residues. In nucleotides, the CDR3 is TGCGCCAGCAGCTTGGGGGCAGGGAACACCGGGGAGCTGTTTTTT. It encodes CASSLGAGNTGELFF.

The chain employs TRBV7-2 and TRBJ2-7; TRBD2 agrees at 8 bases. Germline V gene lookup returns CDR1 SGHTA and CDR2 FQGNSA. V lost 2 bases, J lost 5 bases, and 8 bases stayed unmatched. The CDR3 has 15 residues. The CDR3 coding sequence is TGTGCCAGCAGCTTAATCCTTTCGGGGGGGGACGAGCAGTACTTC. Its protein is CASSLILSGGDEQYF.

This clone turned up a few times. The gene calls are TRBV27 and TRBJ2-7; 9 nucleotides line up with TRBD2. CDR1 MNHEY and CDR2 SMNVEV come from the germline V gene (reference sequence). V was clipped by 2 bases and J by 0 bases; unmatched bases: 2. The CDR3 consists of 15 residues. CDR3 nucleotide sequence: TGTGCCAGCAGTTTAAGCGGGAGGAGCTCCTACGAGCAGTACTTC. Translation: CASSLSGRSSYEQYF.

This chain uses TRBV19 with TRBJ1-2; 7 bases match TRBD1. CDR1 and CDR2 (germline): LNHDA, SQIVND (reference sequence). This CDR3 spans 15 amino acids. Trimming took 2 bases from V and 6 from J; bases not matched to a gene: 9. In DNA, the CDR3 is TGTGCCAGTAGTATATCCCGACAGGGAGAGAATGGCTACACCTTC. This codes for CASSISRQGENGYTF.

This chain links TRBV6-5 with TRBJ1-2, with TRBD1 as a possible D gene (6 bases). Germline V gene lookup returns CDR1 MNHEY and CDR2 SVGAGI. V was cut by 4 bases and J by 4 bases, with 13 bases left in between. CDR3 length: 14 residues. CDR3 DNA: TGTGCCAGCAGTTTTCGACAGGAAACCTATGGCTACACCTTC. It encodes CASSFRQETYGYTF.

The chain links TRBV11-2 to TRBJ1-2; 9 bases match TRBD1. Germline V gives CDR1 SGHAT, CDR2 FQNNGV. There are 13 residues in the CDR3. Trimming took 3 bases from V and 10 from J; bases not matched to a gene: 6. The CDR3 nucleotides read TGTGCCAGCAGCTTGGGACAGGGACCGTACTACACCTTC. Its protein is CASSLGQGPYYTF.

The chain recombines TRBV2 with TRBJ1-1, with a tentative D call TRBD1 (5 bases). The germline gives CDR1 SNHLY, CDR2 FYNNEI. The V end lost 7 bases, the J end lost 5 bases, and 8 bases lay between the germline ends. This CDR3 region has 11 residues. The CDR3 spells CASTGWTEAFF. In DNA form, the CDR3 reads TGTGCCAGCACAGGGTGGACTGAAGCTTTCTTT.

The rearrangement uses TRBV5-1 and TRBJ2-7; weak D call: TRBD2 (6 bases). Germline-derived CDR1 and CDR2 are SGHRS and YFSETQ. V gave up 8 bases and J gave up 3 bases, with 12 bases separating them. This CDR3 has 12 amino acids. CDR3 DNA: TGCGCCAGTCGCTCGGACTACTACGAGCAGTACTTC. It yields the protein CASRSDYYEQYF.

V is TRBV15 and J is TRBJ1-1; maybe TRBD1 (5 bases). Per the germline V gene, CDR1 is LNHNV and CDR2 is YYDKDF (reference sequence). V was cut by 1 base and J by 1 base, with 10 bases left in between. This CDR3 is built from 15 residues. The CDR3 bases are TGTGCCACCAGCAGAGGAGGAGGGGCGAACACTGAAGCTTTCTTT. Translating gives CATSRGGGANTEAFF.